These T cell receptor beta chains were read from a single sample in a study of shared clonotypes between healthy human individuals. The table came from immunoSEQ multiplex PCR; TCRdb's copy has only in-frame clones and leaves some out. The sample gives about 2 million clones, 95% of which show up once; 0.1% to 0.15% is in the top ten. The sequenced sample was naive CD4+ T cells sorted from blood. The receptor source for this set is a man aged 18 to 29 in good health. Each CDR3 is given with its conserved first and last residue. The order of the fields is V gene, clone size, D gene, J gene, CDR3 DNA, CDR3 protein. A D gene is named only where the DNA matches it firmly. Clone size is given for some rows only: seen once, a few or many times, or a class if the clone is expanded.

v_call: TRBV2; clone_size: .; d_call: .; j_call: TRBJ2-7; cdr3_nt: TGTGCCAGCAGTGATTGGGCCAAGGCGGGCTACGAGCAGTACTTC; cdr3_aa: CASSDWAKAGYEQYF
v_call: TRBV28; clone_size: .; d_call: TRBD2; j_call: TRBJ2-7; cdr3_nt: TGTGCCAGCAGTAGCGGGAGTCGGGAGCAGTACTTC; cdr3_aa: CASSSGSREQYF
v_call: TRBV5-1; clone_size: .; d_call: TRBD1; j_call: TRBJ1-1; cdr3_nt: TGCGCCAGCAAGGGGACAGGGCTGGAAGCTTTCTTT; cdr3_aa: CASKGTGLEAFF
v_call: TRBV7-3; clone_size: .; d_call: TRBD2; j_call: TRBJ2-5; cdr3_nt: TGTGCCAGCAGCTTAAATAGCGGGAAGCAAGAGACCCAGTACTTC; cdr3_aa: CASSLNSGKQETQYF
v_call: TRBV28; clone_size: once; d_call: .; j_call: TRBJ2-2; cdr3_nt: TGTGCCAGCAGTCCAGGTGGATCGAACACCGGGGAGCTGTTTTTT; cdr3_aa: CASSPGGSNTGELFF
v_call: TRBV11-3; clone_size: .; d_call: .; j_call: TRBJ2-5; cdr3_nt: TGTGCCAGCACCCCCCGGGACACCAGAGAGACCCAGTACTTC; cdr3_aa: CASTPRDTRETQYF
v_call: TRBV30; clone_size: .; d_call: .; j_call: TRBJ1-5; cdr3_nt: TGTGCCTGGAGTGAAACCCTAAATCAGCCCCAGCATTTT; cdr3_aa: CAWSETLNQPQHF
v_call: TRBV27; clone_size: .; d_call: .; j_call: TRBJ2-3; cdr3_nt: TGTGCCAGCAGTCGAGTGGTGGGAGATACGCAGTATTTT; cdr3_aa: CASSRVVGDTQYF
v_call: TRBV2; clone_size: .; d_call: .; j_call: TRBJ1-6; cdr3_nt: TGTGCCAGCAGCAATAAGGGGGATGTATCTAATTCACCCCTCCACTTT; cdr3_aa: CASSNKGDVSNSPLHF
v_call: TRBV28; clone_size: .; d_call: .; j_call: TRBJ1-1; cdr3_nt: TGTGCCAGCAGTTTACTACAGGGTACGAACACTGAAGCTTTCTTT; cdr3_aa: CASSLLQGTNTEAFF
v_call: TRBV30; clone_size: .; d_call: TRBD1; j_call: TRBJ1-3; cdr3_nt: TGTGCCTGGAGGGTACAGGGGGCGGGTGGAAACACCATATATTTT; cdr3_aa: CAWRVQGAGGNTIYF
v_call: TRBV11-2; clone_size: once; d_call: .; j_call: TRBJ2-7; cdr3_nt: TGTGCCAGCAGCTTAGACACAGGGACGAACGAGCAGTACTTC; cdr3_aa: CASSLDTGTNEQYF
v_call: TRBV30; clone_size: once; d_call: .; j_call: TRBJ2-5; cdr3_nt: TGTGCCTGGAGGGTGAGATCCATCTCGGAGACCCAGTACTTC; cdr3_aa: CAWRVRSISETQYF
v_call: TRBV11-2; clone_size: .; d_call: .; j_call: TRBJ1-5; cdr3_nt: TGTGCCAGCAGCTTAGGATCGGGGGGGACTCAGCCCCAGCATTTT; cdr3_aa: CASSLGSGGTQPQHF
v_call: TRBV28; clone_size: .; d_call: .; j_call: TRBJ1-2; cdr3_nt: TGTGCCAGCAGTTCGGTCGTATCGGGCTATGGCTACACCTTC; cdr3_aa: CASSSVVSGYGYTF
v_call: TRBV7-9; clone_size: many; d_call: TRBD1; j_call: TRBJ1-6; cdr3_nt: TGTGCCAGCAGCGCGTCAGGACAGGGGGGGAATTCACCCCTCCACTTT; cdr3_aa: CASSASGQGGNSPLHF
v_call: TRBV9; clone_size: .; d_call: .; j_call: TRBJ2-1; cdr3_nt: TGTGCCAGCAGCGTCGGGTTAGCGGCCTACAATGAGCAGTTCTTC; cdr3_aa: CASSVGLAAYNEQFF
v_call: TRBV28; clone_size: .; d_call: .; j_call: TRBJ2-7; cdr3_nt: TGTGCCAGCAGGACGACGGTGACCTACGAGCAGTACTTC; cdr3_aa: CASRTTVTYEQYF
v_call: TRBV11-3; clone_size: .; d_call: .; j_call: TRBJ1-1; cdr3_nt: TGTGCCAGCAGCTTCGACAGGCACACTGAAGCTTTCTTT; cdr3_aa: CASSFDRHTEAFF
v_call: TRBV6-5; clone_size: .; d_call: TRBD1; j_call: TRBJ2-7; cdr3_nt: TGTGCCAGCAGCAGGGGGACAGGGCCCTACGAGCAGTACTTC; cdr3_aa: CASSRGTGPYEQYF
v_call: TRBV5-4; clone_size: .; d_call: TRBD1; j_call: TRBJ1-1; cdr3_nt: TGTGCCAGCAGCTCATCTACAGGGGCTAACACTGAAGCTTTCTTT; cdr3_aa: CASSSSTGANTEAFF
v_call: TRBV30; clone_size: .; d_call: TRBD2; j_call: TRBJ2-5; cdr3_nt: TGTGCCTGGAGTGTATTAACCGGGGGGGAGACCCAGTACTTC; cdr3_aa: CAWSVLTGGETQYF
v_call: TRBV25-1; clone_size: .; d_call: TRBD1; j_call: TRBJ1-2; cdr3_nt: TGTGCCAGCAGTTCGACAGGGTCCTATGGCTACACCTTC; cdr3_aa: CASSSTGSYGYTF
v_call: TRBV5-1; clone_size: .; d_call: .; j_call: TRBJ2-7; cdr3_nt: TGCGCCAGCAGCTTGCCCCCCGATCACAATGAGTACTTC; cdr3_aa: CASSLPPDHNEYF
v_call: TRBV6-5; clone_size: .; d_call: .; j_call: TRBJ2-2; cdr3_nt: TGTGCCAGCAGACGGGCAGGGGGGGACACCGGGGAGCTGTTTTTT; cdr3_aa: CASRRAGGDTGELFF
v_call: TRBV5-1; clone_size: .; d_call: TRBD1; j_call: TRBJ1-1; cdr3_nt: TGCGCCAGCAGCCCCCAGGGGGCGAACACTGAAGCTTTCTTT; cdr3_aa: CASSPQGANTEAFF
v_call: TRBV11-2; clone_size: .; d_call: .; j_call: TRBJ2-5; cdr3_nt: TGTGCCAGCAGCCCTCAAGAGACCCAGTACTTC; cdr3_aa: CASSPQETQYF
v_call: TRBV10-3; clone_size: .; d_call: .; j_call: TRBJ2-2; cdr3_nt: TGTGCCATCAGTGAAATCGCGGGTGCGAACACCGGGGAGCTGTTTTTT; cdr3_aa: CAISEIAGANTGELFF
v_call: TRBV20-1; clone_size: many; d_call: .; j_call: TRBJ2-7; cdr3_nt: TGCAGTGCTACCAAGGGGGACGAGCAGTACTTC; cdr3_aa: CSATKGDEQYF